The sequence of this T cell receptor beta chain was determined in a study of blood T cells in healthy people across ages. The study's findings and limits: A strong correlation was found between TCR beta diversity and the percentage of naive T cells.

A note on this clonotype: Its antigen is currently unknown.

PCR was performed a second time for 7 to 11 cycles using a sample-barcoded 5' primer and a J-beta primer mix. A template-switch adaptor with 12 random nucleotides tagged each cDNA molecule. Using its own MiXCR run on the 5' RACE reads, TCRdb lists one record per CDR3 protein. The sample includes approximately 320,000 distinct CDR3 sequences, 25% to 30% of them seen just once. Input material: blood. The clonotype was recovered from a woman in her seventies in good health.

CDR3 nucleotide sequence: TGTGCCAGCTCACCGGGACTAGCGGGAGGGGAGCAGTACTTC. Translating gives CASSPGLAGGEQYF. This sequence joins TRBV18 and TRBJ2-7; 16 bases align to TRBD2. The junction had 0 bases not matched to a gene; V was cut back by 3 bases and J by 7 bases. The CDR3 runs 14 residues. From germline, CDR1 is KGHSH and CDR2 LQKENI.